These 23 T cell receptor beta chains share one sample of origin, sequenced in a study of T cell changes during pregnancy in multiple sclerosis. This table comes from immunoSEQ multiplex PCR, and its TCRdb copy is limited to in-frame clones, with some not included. Among 88,000 or so clones listed, about 90% were seen once. Sequenced material: peripheral blood, taken before pregnancy. The origin of the receptors is a female donor with multiple sclerosis, enrolled in a pregnancy study.

The chain links TRBV5-4 to TRBJ2-5; 10 positions agree with TRBD1. Trimming cost V 4 bases and J 5 bases; bases outside gene matches: 14. The germline CDR1 and CDR2 sequences are SGHNT and YYREEE (reference sequence). The CDR3 contains 17 residues. CDR3 bases: TGTGCCAGCAGCCGGGTCCCGGGACAGGGGAATTGGGAGACCCAGTACTTC. Translation gives CASSRVPGQGNWETQYF.

This chain connects TRBV7-9 to TRBJ2-1; 8 nucleotides agree with TRBD2. V was pared by 5 bases and J by 9 bases, with 15 bases of the junction left unmatched. Per the germline V gene, CDR1 is SEHNR and CDR2 is FQNEAQ (reference sequence). The CDR3 totals 16 residues. CDR3: CASSIPSGWQLVEQFF. CDR3 DNA sequence: TGTGCCAGCAGCATCCCTAGCGGGTGGCAATTGGTTGAGCAGTTCTTC.

The chain has TRBV2 and TRBJ2-2, with 7 bases fitting TRBD1. Germline V gives CDR1 SNHLY, CDR2 FYNNEI. The CDR3 covers 15 residues. V was pared by 8 bases and J by 0 bases, with 6 bases of the junction left unmatched. CDR3 bases: TGTGCCAGCGTAACGGGACAGACGAACACCGGGGAGCTGTTTTTT. Translated, it gives CASVTGQTNTGELFF.

The chain joins TRBV2 to TRBJ2-7, with D tentatively TRBD1 (6 bases). This CDR3 has 13 residues. V dropped 3 bases and J dropped 3 bases, with 9 bases sitting between them. Germline CDR1 SNHLY, CDR2 FYNNEI. CDR3 DNA: TGTGCCAGCAGTGATATACAGGGCTACGAGCAGTACTTC. As protein: CASSDIQGYEQYF.

This rearrangement joins TRBV27 to TRBJ2-5, with D maybe TRBD1 (5 bases). There are 16 residues in the CDR3. The germline gives CDR1 MNHEY, CDR2 SMNVEV (reference sequence). The V gene lost 5 bases and the J gene lost 0 bases, with 16 bases spanning the gap. DNA of the CDR3: TGTGCCAGCAGTCCACAAGGCAGGGCATACCAAGAGACCCAGTACTTC. It yields the protein CASSPQGRAYQETQYF.

The chain links TRBV29-1 to TRBJ1-5; no clear D gene. Deletions cut 4 bases from V and 6 bases from J, with 16 bases between. CDR1 and CDR2 (germline): SQVTM, ANQGSEA. This CDR3 is built from 14 residues. The CDR3 DNA follows: TGCAGCGTTGGGCCAGCGGGCCGGGGTCAGCCCCAGCATTTT. Translation: CSVGPAGRGQPQHF. The whole variable domain, filled in from reference TRBV29-1 and TRBJ1-5, reads SAVISQKPSRDICQRGTSLTIQCQVDSQVTMMFWYRQQPGQSLTLIATANQGSEATYESGFVIDKFPISRPNLTFSTLTVSNMSPEDSSIYLCSVGPAGRGQPQHFGDGTRLSIL.

The chain employs TRBV5-1 and TRBJ2-5; D ambiguous. Germline V gives CDR1 SGHRS, CDR2 YFSETQ. V was shortened by 4 bases and J by 6 bases, with 19 bases between the two germline ends. The CDR3 runs to 15 residues. The CDR3 region is CASSRVNPIDQTQYF. CDR3 nucleotides: TGCGCCAGCAGCCGCGTCAATCCAATTGATCAGACCCAGTACTTC.

The CDR3 nucleotides are TGTGCCATCAGCTTAGCGGGAGTCGGGGCATACGAGCAGTACTTC. Protein product: CAISLAGVGAYEQYF. This chain joins TRBV10-3 and TRBJ2-7, with 9 nucleotides matching TRBD2. V lost 6 bases and J lost 4; bases outside the gene matches: 10. CDR3 length: 15 amino acids. Germline loops: CDR1 ENHRY, CDR2 SYGVKD.

CDR3 region: CASSALTGIIYEQYF. CDR3 coding DNA: TGTGCCAGCAGCGCCTTGACAGGGATTATCTACGAGCAGTACTTC. The chain has TRBV5-5 and TRBJ2-7; TRBD1 matches at 7 bases. The V gene end was trimmed by 4 bases and the J gene end by 3 bases; junction bases not matched to a gene: 10. The CDR3 runs to 15 residues. Germline CDR1 reads SGHKS; CDR2 reads YYEKEE (reference sequence).

J is TRBJ2-2 and V is TRBV5-6, with 7 bases fitting TRBD1. From germline, CDR1 is SGHDT and CDR2 YYEEEE. Losses at the gene ends were 5 bases for V and 0 bases for J; bases not matched to a gene: 10. This CDR3 spans 17 amino acids. CDR3 nucleotides: TGTGCCAGCAGAAGGGAGTGGACAGGAGCGAACACCGGGGAGCTGTTTTTT. Translating gives CASRREWTGANTGELFF.

Only one count was recorded for this clone. The chain carries TRBV15 and TRBJ2-1; 7 positions agree with TRBD2. Germline CDR1 and CDR2: LNHNV and YYDKDF (reference sequence). V lost 0 bases, J lost 2 bases, and 7 bases stayed unmatched. This CDR3 region has 17 residues. CDR3 sequence: CATSRDWGGATYNEQFF. CDR3 DNA sequence: TGTGCCACCAGCAGAGATTGGGGGGGAGCAACCTACAATGAGCAGTTCTTC.

Comment on this clone: At one of its ends the junction is not consistent with the germline gene, which may arise from a read error. The chain couples TRBV10-1 to TRBJ2-7; 7 nucleotides agree with TRBD1. From germline, CDR1 is WNHNN and CDR2 SYGVQD (reference sequence). The CDR3 is 12 amino acids. The CDR3 DNA is TGCGCCAGCAGGGGCCCCCAACAGGGGACGCACTTC. Translating it yields CASRGPQQGTHF.

This chain connects TRBV5-4 to TRBJ2-1; D is possibly TRBD2 (5 bases). The germline V and J ends were trimmed by 4 bases and 7 bases, with 15 bases remaining between them. The V gene's germline CDR1 is SGHNT and CDR2 YYREEE (reference sequence). This CDR3 is built from 14 residues. Here the CDR3 reads CASSAEGARNEQFF. The CDR3 bases are TGTGCCAGCAGCGCCGAGGGAGCGAGGAATGAGCAGTTCTTC. The entire variable domain, with the rest obtained from reference TRBV5-4 and TRBJ2-1, is as follows: ETGVTQSPTHLIKTRGQQVTLRCSSQSGHNTVSWYQQALGQGPQFIFQYYREEENGRGNFPPRFSGLQFPNYSSELNVNALELDDSALYLCASSAEGARNEQFFGPGTRLTVL.

The chain uses TRBV5-4 and TRBJ2-1, with D tentatively TRBD2 (6 bases). The CDR3 sequence is 15 residues long. Germline assignment: CDR1 SGHNT and CDR2 YYREEE (reference sequence). Trimming shortened V by 6 bases and J by 7 bases, and 20 bases separated the two germline ends. CDR3 nucleotides: TGTGCCAGCATCGAATGGGGGGAGTCGTTGAATGAGCAGTTCTTC. Protein product: CASIEWGESLNEQFF.

The V call is TRBV7-9, the J call TRBJ1-2, with D perhaps matching TRBD1 (5 bases). Between the trimmed V and J ends, which lost 5 bases and 4 bases, there was a span of 11 bases. Germline CDR1 reads SEHNR; CDR2 reads FQNEAQ (reference sequence). This CDR3 comprises 13 residues. The CDR3 is CASSPVGGYGYTF. Written as DNA, the CDR3 is TGTGCCAGCAGCCCTGTCGGGGGCTATGGCTACACCTTC. Full variable domain (rest looked up from reference TRBV7-9 and TRBJ1-2): DTGVSQNPRHKITKRGQNVTFRCDPISEHNRLYWYRQTLGQGPEFLTYFQNEAQLEKSRLLSDRFSAERPKGSFSTLEIQRTEQGDSAMYLCASSPVGGYGYTFGSGTRLTVV.

Only one count was recorded for this clone. The chain recombines TRBV7-9 with TRBJ2-5; TRBD1 aligns across 9 bases. There are 14 residues in the CDR3. In germline, CDR1 is SEHNR, CDR2 FQNEAQ (reference sequence). The V gene end was trimmed by 4 bases and the J gene end by 7 bases; junction bases not matched to a gene: 7. The CDR3 nucleotides read TGTGCCAGCAGCTCGGGACAGGGAAGGGGGACCCAGTACTTC. This gives the protein CASSSGQGRGTQYF.

This chain uses TRBV10-2 with TRBJ2-5, with 16 bases aligning to TRBD2. Germline loops: CDR1 WSHSY, CDR2 SAAADI. This CDR3 is 17 amino acids long. The ends lost 10 bases at V and 4 bases at J; junction bases unmatched: 12. The DNA for the CDR3 is TGCGCCACCGCTTCGGGACTAGCGGGAGGGGTGGGAGAGACCCAGTACTTC. It is translated as CATASGLAGGVGETQYF.

CDR3 amino acids: CASSTWSSGETQYF. The CDR3 nucleotides read TGTGCCAGTAGTACCTGGAGCTCGGGAGAGACCCAGTACTTC. This chain uses TRBV19 with TRBJ2-5; D remains ambiguous. Between the trimmed V and J ends, which lost 4 bases and 4 bases, there was a span of 13 bases. CDR3 length: 14 residues. Germline V gene lookup returns CDR1 LNHDA and CDR2 SQIVND (reference sequence).

The chain employs TRBV23-1 and TRBJ2-7; D is perhaps TRBD2 (6 bases). TRBV23-1 carries the ORF label, with uncertain function. The CDR3 totals 17 residues. Trimming shortened V by 1 base and J by 0 bases, and 16 bases separated the two germline ends. CDR3 amino acids: CASSQLRRDPSSYEQYF. CDR3 bases: TGCGCCAGCAGTCAATTGAGGCGGGATCCGAGCTCCTACGAGCAGTACTTC.

This chain's CDR3 is CASTDRAGGLYEQYF. CDR3 coding DNA: TGTGCCAGCACTGACAGAGCGGGAGGGCTCTACGAGCAGTACTTC. V usage is TRBV25-1 and J usage is TRBJ2-7; 10 bases fit TRBD2. The CDR3 spans 15 residues. Trimming at V came to 7 bases and at J to 3 bases, leaving 9 bases not matched to a gene. CDR1 and CDR2 (germline): MGHDK, SYGVNS.

The genes are TRBV19 and TRBJ2-7; D possibly corresponds to TRBD2 (6 bases). Per the germline V gene, CDR1 is LNHDA and CDR2 is SQIVND (reference sequence). Trimming took off 1 base at V and 1 base at J, with 8 bases between the two ends. The CDR3 has 14 residues. CDR3 region: CASSIGDSSYEQYF. The CDR3, as DNA: TGTGCCAGTAGTATAGGGGACTCTTCCTACGAGCAGTACTTC.

CDR3 residues: CASSPGQNTEAFF. The CDR3 DNA is TGTGCCAGCTCACCAGGGCAGAACACTGAAGCTTTCTTT. This rearrangement joins TRBV18 to TRBJ1-1; no definite D call. The CDR3 is 13 amino acids. Trimming pared 2 bases from V and 1 base from J, leaving 5 bases between. The germline CDR1 and CDR2 sequences are KGHSH and LQKENI. Using reference TRBV18 and TRBJ1-1 for the parts outside the CDR3, the full variable domain is NAGVMQNPRHLVRRRGQEARLRCSPMKGHSHVYWYRQLPEEGLKFMVYLQKENIIDESGMPKERFSAEFPKEGPSILRIQQVVRGDSAAYFCASSPGQNTEAFFGQGTRLTVV.

V usage is TRBV6-4 and J usage is TRBJ2-7; TRBD2 agrees at 7 bases. After removal of 2 bases from V and 3 bases from J, the junction contained 10 bases not matched to a gene. Germline assignment: CDR1 MRHNA and CDR2 SNTAGT. This CDR3 contains 16 residues. The CDR3 loop reads CASSDQGWEGRYEQYF. CDR3 nucleotides: TGTGCCAGCAGTGACCAGGGTTGGGAGGGCCGCTACGAGCAGTACTTC.